This TCR beta chain was obtained from a study of T cells in Graves' hyperthyroidism and ophthalmopathy. Overall study results and limits: The model anticipated ophthalmopathy a median about 6.5 months pre-onset. In simple terms, a model built on 13 V-J features told ophthalmopathy apart from stable hyperthyroidism.

Those patients with uncontrolled infection, other autoimmune disease, pregnancy or lactation were excluded. On the basis of clinical symptoms, serum thyroxine and TRAb, thyroid ultrasound and orbital computed tomography, diagnoses were made. RNA transcripts yielded amplified TCR beta CDR3 regions. An initial round of RT-PCR targeting the TCR CDR3 relied on the HTBI primer set. From the multiplex PCR reads, TCRdb called clonotypes with MiXCR, one entry per CDR3 protein. The data hold a few hundred thousand distinct CDR3 sequences, with 46% observed a single time. CDR3 length equals 13 residues. CDR1 is MDHEN and CDR2 is SYDVKM in the germline V gene. V was clipped by 2 bases and J by 8 bases, with 12 bases between them. This clonotype was recorded at least ten times. The antigen is undetermined.

Specimen: peripheral blood or thyroid tissue (not recorded which). This receptor was taken from an adult woman with Graves' disease, either hyperthyroidism or ophthalmopathy (not recorded which). The chain has TRBV28 and TRBJ1-2, with D possibly being TRBD1 (5 bases). The CDR3 loop is CASSLASSGGYTF. CDR3 coding DNA: TGTGCCAGCAGTTTAGCGTCGTCAGGGGGCTACACCTTC.